Here is one T cell receptor beta chain with its context. Profiled with immunoSEQ multiplex PCR; TCRdb holds only in-frame clones, not every one. The sample has about 64,000 clones, approximately 78% seen once. V lost 4 bases and J 0 bases, leaving 12 bases between the germline ends. CDR1 SGHAT and CDR2 FQNNGV come from the germline V gene. The CDR3 loop spans 15 amino acids. The data were obtained in a study of glioma-infiltrating T cells after dendritic cell vaccination. The sequence was collected from a human donor with glioblastoma. Specimen: blood, collected before dendritic cell vaccination. The chain has TRBV11-2 and TRBJ1-1; no clear D. CDR3 residues: CASSSRLGMNTEAFF. The CDR3 DNA reads as TGTGCCAGCAGCTCTAGGCTAGGTATGAACACTGAAGCTTTCTTT. The variable domain in full, completed from reference TRBV11-2 and TRBJ1-1, reads EAGVAQSPRYKIIEKRQSVAFWCNPISGHATLYWYQQILGQGPKLLIQFQNNGVVDDSQLPKDRFSAERLKGVDSTLKIQPAKLEDSAVYLCASSSRLGMNTEAFFGQGTRLTVV.